Below, one T cell receptor beta chain is given with its context. Its antigen has not been determined. Qualities for individual bases were not recorded, and no much larger clone is one base off. The entry originates in a study of T cell responses to AZD1222 COVID-19 vaccine (dated by TCRdb to 2020 to 2022). As for the study more broadly: TCR sequencing covered over 230 trial participants: approximately 200 given two doses of AZD1222 and 26 given two doses of MenACWY control vaccine. Trial participants were enrolled by age into 18-55, 56-69 and 70-plus year subgroups, with around 140, 26 and 57 TCR-sequenced participants respectively. Overall results and qualifications from the work: In the small 56-69-year group, the increase in depth fell short of significance, most likely because of low power. Reportedly, close to half of the unique spike-specific TCRs recognized epitopes lying outside the regions that are mutated in the B.1.351 and B.1.1.7 variants. Most participants were white British and females outnumbered males, and the authors suggested that clonal diversity may have been underestimated. The vaccine-associated CD4 TCRs covered the entire spike protein, and the dominant responses fell in regions 160-218 and 743-854. Because no samples from the day 14 peak response were available, repertoires could be characterized only after the peak T cell response. Conclusions about previously exposed vaccinees are limited, since just five or six AZD1222 recipients were seropositive for SARS-CoV-2 at baseline. After two AZD1222 doses, spike-specific TCR breadth and depth were significantly higher than at day 0 and than in MenACWY recipients.

The CDR3 regions of human TCRbeta chains were analyzed by immunosequencing. The study's own analysis went as follows. TCRs in the repertoires were matched against a reference library of SARS-CoV-2-specific TCRs that had been generated with the MIRA antigen-specificity platform. Breadth was defined as the fraction of unique TCRs that were SARS-CoV-2-associated, and depth was defined as the fraction of total T cells that were SARS-CoV-2-associated. Using the MIRA data, each spike-specific TCR was assigned both to the spike region to which the TCR was reactive and to a CD4 or CD8 class. Log10-transformed breadth and depth values were compared by one-way ANOVA with Sidak's multiple comparisons tests. TCRdb took this table from immuneACCESS and kept in-frame rearrangements with V and J called. Such tables lack part of the clones; where checked against another copy, unresolved V genes explain under half of the gap, and the rest is unexplained. Clonal size and the V and J genes are those of that table, whereas D and trimming came from the DNA. The sample data list some 130,000 clones, and 85% to 95% of these were observed just once. In total, the top ten clones hold approximately 7% of the sample.

The time point label, as the study defines it: about 28 days (+/-7) after the second vaccine dose. AZD1222 recipients given second doses at about 4 weeks or at about 12 weeks were pooled, since spike-specific TCR depth and breadth were not found to differ between the two schedules. The vaccinee samples were drawn from two UK trials, COV001 and COV002, one of which was a single-blind randomized controlled phase 2/3 trial testing AZD1222 (ChAdOx1 nCoV-19) in healthy adults. For TCRbeta chain sequencing, PBMC samples were collected from trial participants at day 0 and at day 28 after the second dose. The CDR3 sequence holds 14 residues, the cysteine and phenylalanine included. The only DNA kept is the CDR3, 42 bases in frame from the first base. CDR1 SGHRS and CDR2 YFSETQ are derived from the germline V gene. V and J lose 5 bases and 3 bases, and a span of 14 bases separates them.

The TCR comes from an adult who received the AZD1222 COVID-19 vaccine. The sequenced sample was peripheral blood, obtained 28 days after the second AZD1222 dose. The rearranged chain carries TRBV5-1 and TRBJ1-1, with TRBD1 as a weak D call on 5 bases. The CDR3 has the sequence CASRLEWGDTEAFF. The DNA reads TGCGCCAGCAGACTCGAATGGGGGGACACTGAAGCTTTCTTT.